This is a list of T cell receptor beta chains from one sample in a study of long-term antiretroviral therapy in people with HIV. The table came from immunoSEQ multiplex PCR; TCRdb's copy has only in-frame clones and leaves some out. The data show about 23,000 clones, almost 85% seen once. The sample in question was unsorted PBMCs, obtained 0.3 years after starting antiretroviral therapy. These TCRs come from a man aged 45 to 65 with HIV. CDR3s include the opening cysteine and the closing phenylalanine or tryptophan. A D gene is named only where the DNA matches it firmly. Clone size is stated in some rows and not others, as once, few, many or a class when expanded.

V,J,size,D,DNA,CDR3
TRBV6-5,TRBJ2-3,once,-,TGTGCCAGCAGCCCTTACCTTAGCACAGATACGCAGTATTTT,CASSPYLSTDTQYF
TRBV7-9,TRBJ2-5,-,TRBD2,TGTGCCAGCAGCTTTAACGTTCAACTTAAGGGAGGGATAGAGACCCAGTACTTC,CASSFNVQLKGGIETQYF
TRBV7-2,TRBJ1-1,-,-,TGTGCCAGCACTCCTAAAGGGTTCGTTCGAGAAGCTTTCTTT,CASTPKGFVREAFF
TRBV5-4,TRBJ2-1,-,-,TGTGCCAGCAGCCAAGAGACAGGGATCGGGGAGGGGGGGGTCTTC,CASSQETGIGEGGVF
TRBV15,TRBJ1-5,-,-,TGTGCCACCAGCAGTCCCACCGATTATGGCAGCAATCAGCCCCAGCATTTT,CATSSPTDYGSNQPQHF
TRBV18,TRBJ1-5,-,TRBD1,TGTGCCAGCTCACCTCGGACAGGGGGCAATCAGCCCCAGCATTTT,CASSPRTGGNQPQHF
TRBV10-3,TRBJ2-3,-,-,TGTGCCATCAGTGGTGGGTCCACAGATACGCAGTATTTT,CAISGGSTDTQYF
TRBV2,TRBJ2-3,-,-,TGTGCCAGCAGTGAGGAGGCAGCGAGTAGCACAGATACGCAGTATTTT,CASSEEAASSTDTQYF
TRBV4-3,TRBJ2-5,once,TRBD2,TGCGCCAACCTACTAGCGGGAGTACAAGAGACCCAGTACTTC,CANLLAGVQETQYF
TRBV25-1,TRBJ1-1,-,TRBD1,TGTGCCAGCAGTGAATATAGCGGGACAGGGCCTGAAGCTTTCTTT,CASSEYSGTGPEAFF
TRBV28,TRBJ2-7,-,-,TGTGCCAGCAGCCAAGGGGTGAGTGAGCAGTACTTC,CASSQGVSEQYF
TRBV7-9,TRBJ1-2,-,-,TGTGCCAGCAGCTGGGCGGACAGACGTAACTATGGCTACACCTTC,CASSWADRRNYGYTF
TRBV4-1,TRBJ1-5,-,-,TGCGCCAGCAGCCAGGGGACGGCATATAGCAATCAGCCCCAGCATTTT,CASSQGTAYSNQPQHF
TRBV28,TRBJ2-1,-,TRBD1,TGTGCCAGCAGTTTTCCCCTACAGGGGGGCCTCTACAATGAGCAGTTCTTC,CASSFPLQGGLYNEQFF
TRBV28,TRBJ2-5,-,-,TGTGCCAGCAGCTTACCCCCGGGCCCCAACCGGGAGACCCAGTACTTC,CASSLPPGPNRETQYF
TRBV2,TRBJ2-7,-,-,TGTGCCAGCAGTGATGTGGGTGGGCTGTGGTACGAGCAGTACTTC,CASSDVGGLWYEQYF
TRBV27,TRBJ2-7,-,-,TGTGCCAGCAGTGGATCGACAGGAACTCGTTCCTACGAGCAGTACTTC,CASSGSTGTRSYEQYF
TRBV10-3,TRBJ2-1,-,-,TGTGCCATCAGTGCGGCAGGGGACAATGAGCAGTTCTTC,CAISAAGDNEQFF
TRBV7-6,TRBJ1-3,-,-,TGTGCCAGCAGCTCCCCAGGGCACTCTGGAAACACCATATATTTT,CASSSPGHSGNTIYF
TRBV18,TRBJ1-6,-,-,TGTGCCAGCTCACCGGGGGCCAATTCACCCCTCCACTTT,CASSPGANSPLHF
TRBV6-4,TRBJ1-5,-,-,TGTGCCAGCCGCGGTTCGTATCAGCCCCAGCATTTT,CASRGSYQPQHF
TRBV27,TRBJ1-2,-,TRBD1,TGTGCCAGCAGTTCAGTTCCTCGGGTAGGACAGGGCTATGGCTACACCTTC,CASSSVPRVGQGYGYTF
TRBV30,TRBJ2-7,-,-,TGTGCCTGGAGTGTGGGAAACTACGAGCAGTACTTC,CAWSVGNYEQYF
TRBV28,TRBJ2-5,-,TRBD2,TGTGCCAGTCAGCCGGGACTAGCGGACCAAGAGACCCAGTACTTC,CASQPGLADQETQYF
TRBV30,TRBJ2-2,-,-,TGTGCCTGGAGATTCCGCAGCCCCGGGGAGCTGTTTTTT,CAWRFRSPGELFF
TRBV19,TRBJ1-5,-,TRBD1,TGTGCCAGTAGTATTAGACAGGGCGGGGATCAGCCCCAGCATTTT,CASSIRQGGDQPQHF
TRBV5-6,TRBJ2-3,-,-,TGTGCCAGCAGCTTGGCAGGGGGGGCATATACGCAGTATTTT,CASSLAGGAYTQYF
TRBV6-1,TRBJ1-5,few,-,TGTGCCAGCAGTGAATGGGGGAGTCAGCCCCAGCATTTT,CASSEWGSQPQHF
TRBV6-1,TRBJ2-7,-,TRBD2,TGTGCCAGCAGTGAACGCGGGGGGGAGTACGAGCAGTACTTC,CASSERGGEYEQYF
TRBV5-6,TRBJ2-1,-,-,TGTGCCAGCAGCGACGACAGGCGATACTACAATGAGCAGTTCTTC,CASSDDRRYYNEQFF
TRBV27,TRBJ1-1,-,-,TGTGCCAGCAGTCCCTCCCTGGGATGGTCGGCTTTCTTT,CASSPSLGWSAFF
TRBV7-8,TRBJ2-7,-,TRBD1,TGTGCCAGCAGCTTTCCCCGGGACAGGCCCACCTACGAGCAGTACTTC,CASSFPRDRPTYEQYF
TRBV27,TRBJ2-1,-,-,TGTGCCAGCAGGCAGGACAGTCACTCCTACAATGAGCAGTTCTTC,CASRQDSHSYNEQFF
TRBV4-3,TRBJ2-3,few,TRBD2,TGCGCCAGCAGCCAAGGACTAGCGGAGGGCACAGATACGCAGTATTTT,CASSQGLAEGTDTQYF
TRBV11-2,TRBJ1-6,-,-,TGTGCCAGCAGCATCAAAGCAGGGAGCTCCTATAATTCACCCCTCCACTTT,CASSIKAGSSYNSPLHF
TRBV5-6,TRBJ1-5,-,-,TGTGCCAGCAGCTTTGGAAGTGGGGGCAATCAGCCCCAGCATTTT,CASSFGSGGNQPQHF
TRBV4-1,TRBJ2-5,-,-,TGCGCCAGCAGCCAAGCAGGGTTGAGGGAGACCCAGTACTTC,CASSQAGLRETQYF
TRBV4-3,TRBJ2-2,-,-,TGCGCCAGCAGCCACCCGGACAGATTCGGCACCGGGGAGCTGTTTTTT,CASSHPDRFGTGELFF
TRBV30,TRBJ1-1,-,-,TGTGCCGGGGACGGATTGAACACTGAAGCTTTCTTT,CAGDGLNTEAFF
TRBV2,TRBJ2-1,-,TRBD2,TGTGCCAGCAGTTTTCTCAAGATAGCGGGGGAGAATGAGCAGTTCTTC,CASSFLKIAGENEQFF
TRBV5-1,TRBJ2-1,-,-,TGCGCCAGCAGCAAGGGGCAAAGCTCCTACAATGAGCAGTTCTTC,CASSKGQSSYNEQFF
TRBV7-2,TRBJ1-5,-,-,TGTGCCAGCAGCCGGGACGTTAGCAATCAGCCCCAGCATTTT,CASSRDVSNQPQHF
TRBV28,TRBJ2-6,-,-,TGTGCCAGCAGTTTATGGGCGAGCGGGGCCAACGTCCTGACTTTC,CASSLWASGANVLTF
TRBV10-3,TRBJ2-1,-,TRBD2,TGTGCCATCAGGCTGCTAGCGGGGGGGGCGAATGAGCAGTTCTTC,CAIRLLAGGANEQFF
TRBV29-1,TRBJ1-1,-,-,TGCAGCGCTTATCCTGAAGCTTTCTTT,CSAYPEAFF
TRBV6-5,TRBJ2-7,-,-,TGTGCCAGCAGTTACTCTGAGGGGAAGCAGTACTTC,CASSYSEGKQYF
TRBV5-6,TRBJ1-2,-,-,TGTGCCAGCAGCTTGTACTGGCGGGGCTACACCTTC,CASSLYWRGYTF
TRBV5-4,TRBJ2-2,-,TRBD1,TGTGCCAGCCGACAGGGTTTAGAGGCCGGGGAGCTGTTTTTT,CASRQGLEAGELFF
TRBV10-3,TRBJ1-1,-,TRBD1,TGTGCCATCAGTGAGAGACAGGGGAGCACTGAAGCTTTCTTT,CAISERQGSTEAFF